The 4 T cell receptor beta chains below all came from one sample that was sequenced in a study of blood T cell repertoires in COVID-19. Sequencing was performed with immunoSEQ multiplex PCR; in TCRdb, only in-frame clones are kept and a portion is missing. The table includes some 300,000 clones, about nine tenths detected once. The sample consisted of PBMCs or T cells enriched from blood (not recorded which). The origin of the receptors is a woman aged 40 to 50 who had recovered from COVID-19.

The chain combines TRBV5-1 with TRBJ2-7; 8 bases are shared with TRBD1. Germline trimming cut 4 bases from V and 2 bases from J; bases unmatched to any gene: 11. The length of the CDR3 is 16 residues. Germline assignment: CDR1 SGHRS and CDR2 YFSETQ. Here the CDR3 reads CASSRERQGLPYEQYF. CDR3 DNA: TGCGCCAGCAGCCGGGAACGACAGGGGCTACCCTACGAGCAGTACTTC.

The gene calls are TRBV5-1 and TRBJ1-2; 10 bases match TRBD1. V trimming: 5 bases; J trimming: 4 bases; junction bases outside the gene matches: 5. Germline V gives CDR1 SGHRS, CDR2 YFSETQ. The CDR3 runs 14 residues. Written as DNA, the CDR3 is TGCGCCAGCAGTCTGGACAGGGGGAGCTATGGCTACACCTTC. It specifies CASSLDRGSYGYTF.

The V call is TRBV19, the J call TRBJ2-7; D is ambiguous. Germline CDR1 is LNHDA and CDR2 is SQIVND (reference sequence). This CDR3 region has 13 residues. V was pared by 3 bases and J by 1 base, with 7 bases between. CDR3 DNA: TGTGCCAGTAGTATCGCACAGTCCTACGAGCAGTACTTC. Its translation is CASSIAQSYEQYF.

The rearrangement links TRBV5-1 to TRBJ2-7; no clear D gene. Per germline, CDR1 SGHRS and CDR2 YFSETQ. The CDR3 contains 12 residues. Trimming pared 4 bases from V and 3 bases from J, leaving 8 bases between. CDR3 region: CASSPTDYEQYF. In DNA form, the CDR3 reads TGCGCCAGCAGCCCGACTGACTACGAGCAGTACTTC.